These 17 T cell receptor beta chains came from one sample sequenced in a study of blood T cell repertoires in COVID-19. Clones were read by immunoSEQ multiplex PCR, and TCRdb kept only the in-frame ones, dropping some. Among 150,000 to 200,000 clones listed, roughly 88% were seen once. Sequenced input: PBMCs or T cells enriched from blood (not recorded which). These receptors all stem from a woman in her late teens or twenties who had recovered from COVID-19.

This chain links TRBV6-2 or TRBV6-3 with TRBJ2-7, with 9 nucleotides matching TRBD1. The V gene end was trimmed by 4 bases and the J gene end by 5 bases; junction bases not matched to a gene: 12. Germline V gene sequence: CDR1 MNHEY, CDR2 SVGEGT. There are 16 residues in the CDR3. The DNA of the CDR3 is TGTGCCAGCAGTTTGGCCCGGGACAGGGATCGGGACGAGCAGTACTTC. Amino acids: CASSLARDRDRDEQYF.

This chain joins TRBV2 and TRBJ2-5; perhaps TRBD1 as D (5 bases). There are 12 residues in the CDR3. With 6 bases removed from V and 13 bases from J, the gap between germline ends came to 18 bases. Germline-derived CDR1 and CDR2 are SNHLY and FYNNEI. The CDR3 protein is CASSNLAGLPYF. Written as DNA, the CDR3 is TGTGCCAGCAGCAATCTTGCAGGGCTCCCGTACTTC.

This clone came up a few times. This sequence joins TRBV7-8 and TRBJ2-7; D is perhaps TRBD2 (6 bases). Per the germline V gene, CDR1 is SGHVS and CDR2 is FQNEAQ. This CDR3 is 17 amino acids long. Trimming left V 6 bases short and J 0 bases short, with 21 bases between. The CDR3, as DNA: TGTGCCAGCAGTTACGGGGACTCCCGTCCCCGCTCCTACGAGCAGTACTTC. Translation gives CASSYGDSRPRSYEQYF.

The chain uses TRBV28 and TRBJ1-1; D is unresolved. The germline gives CDR1 MDHEN, CDR2 SYDVKM. V shed 5 bases and J shed 6 bases, with 19 bases lying between them. The CDR3 runs 15 residues. The CDR3 coding sequence is TGTGCCAGCAGTACCCCGATTCTAGGGAGCCCTGAAGCTTTCTTT. Translating it yields CASSTPILGSPEAFF.

This chain connects TRBV9 to TRBJ1-1, with D hard to call. Trimming cost V 4 bases and J 0 bases, with 13 bases left between them. The germline gives CDR1 SGDLS, CDR2 YYNGEE. The CDR3 spans 15 residues. In DNA, the CDR3 is TGTGCCAGCAGCCCACCAGACACGATGAACACTGAAGCTTTCTTT. Translated, it gives CASSPPDTMNTEAFF. Complete variable domain (other parts from reference TRBV9 and TRBJ1-1): DSGVTQTPKHLITATGQRVTLRCSPRSGDLSVYWYQQSLDQGLQFLIQYYNGEERAKGNILERFSAQQFPDLHSELNLSSLELGDSALYFCASSPPDTMNTEAFFGQGTRLTVV.

This clone was observed a handful of times. This chain links TRBV19 with TRBJ2-1; 7 bases match TRBD1. This CDR3 spans 12 amino acids. The junction had 4 bases not matched to a gene; V was cut back by 9 bases and J by 5 bases. CDR1 is LNHDA and CDR2 is SQIVND in the germline V gene (reference sequence). Here the CDR3 DNA reads TGTGCCAGCCTGACAGGGAACAATGAGCAGTTCTTC. Translated, it gives CASLTGNNEQFF.

The V call is TRBV2, the J call TRBJ1-3, with D uncertain. Germline V gene lookup returns CDR1 SNHLY and CDR2 FYNNEI. The V end lost 2 bases, the J end lost 6 bases, and 11 bases lay between the germline ends. This CDR3 region has 14 residues. CDR3 DNA: TGTGCCAGCAGTGAATCCTTGGGAGCAAACACCATATATTTT. Translating it yields CASSESLGANTIYF.

V usage is TRBV4-1 and J usage is TRBJ2-1; 8 nucleotides align to TRBD2. This CDR3 is 15 amino acids long. CDR1 is MGHRA, CDR2 YSYEKL, per germline. V lost 3 bases and J lost 7; bases outside the gene matches: 8. The CDR3 nucleotides are TGCGCCAGCAGCCACGCGGGGGGCGGTTGGAATGAGCAGTTCTTC. Its protein product is CASSHAGGGWNEQFF.

The CDR3 DNA is TGCAGCGGGGCGGGACCCCAGAACACTGAAGCTTTCTTT. Translating gives CSGAGPQNTEAFF. The chain joins TRBV29-1 to TRBJ1-1; a possible D gene is TRBD1 (5 bases). CDR3 size: 13 residues. Germline-derived CDR1 and CDR2 are SQVTM and ANQGSEA. Trimming took off 7 bases at V and 1 base at J, with 13 bases between the two ends. Combining the CDR3 with reference TRBV29-1 and TRBJ1-1 gives the whole variable domain SAVISQKPSRDICQRGTSLTIQCQVDSQVTMMFWYRQQPGQSLTLIATANQGSEATYESGFVIDKFPISRPNLTFSTLTVSNMSPEDSSIYLCSGAGPQNTEAFFGQGTRLTVV.

V gene TRBV12-3 or TRBV12-4 combines with J gene TRBJ1-5; 7 nucleotides line up with TRBD1. The V segment lost 5 bases and the J segment 4 bases; nucleotides outside the gene matches: 2. The CDR3 extends over 13 amino acids. The CDR3 DNA reads TGTGCCAGCAGTATGGACAGGAATCAGCCCCAGCATTTT. This codes for CASSMDRNQPQHF.

The V and J genes are TRBV5-1 and TRBJ1-1; a weak D match, TRBD1 (6 bases). The V gene's germline CDR1 is SGHRS and CDR2 YFSETQ. V gave up 0 bases and J gave up 10 bases, with 13 bases separating them. The CDR3 sequence is 13 residues long. Here the CDR3 DNA reads TGCGCCAGCAGCTTGGGAGGGGGAGAAGGAGCTTTCTTT. It yields the protein CASSLGGGEGAFF.

The chain combines TRBV7-8 with TRBJ1-2; TRBD1 is a possible D gene (5 bases). Trimming left V 4 bases short and J 4 bases short, with 13 bases between. Germline V gene sequence: CDR1 SGHVS, CDR2 FQNEAQ. This CDR3 is 14 amino acids long. CDR3 nucleotides: TGTGCCAGCAGCTCGGGACGGGACTTCTATGGCTACACCTTC. This gives the protein CASSSGRDFYGYTF.

The rearrangement links TRBV25-1 to TRBJ1-2, with 8 bases that match TRBD1. Germline values: CDR1 MGHDK, CDR2 SYGVNS. The CDR3 has 14 amino acids. With 3 bases clipped from V and 4 bases from J, the junction kept 4 bases outside the gene matches. The CDR3 spells CASSDRGQVYGYTF. The CDR3 DNA follows: TGTGCCAGCAGTGATCGGGGACAGGTCTATGGCTACACCTTC.

This chain joins TRBV25-1 and TRBJ2-7; D is perhaps TRBD1 (6 bases). CDR3 length: 12 amino acids. CDR1 is MGHDK, CDR2 SYGVNS, per germline. Trimming pared 7 bases from V and 5 bases from J, leaving 12 bases between. CDR3: CASKDSWDEQYF. For the CDR3, the DNA is TGTGCCAGCAAGGACAGTTGGGACGAGCAGTACTTC.

V gene TRBV10-3 combines with J gene TRBJ1-2; 9 bases are a match to TRBD1. V shed 7 bases, J shed 0 bases, and the junction held 12 bases outside the gene matches. CDR1 ENHRY and CDR2 SYGVKD come from the germline V gene. The CDR3 sequence is 17 residues long. The CDR3 is CAIKPTGGTTSNYGYTF. The DNA for the CDR3 is TGTGCCATCAAGCCGACAGGGGGGACGACCTCTAACTATGGCTACACCTTC.

The chain is built from TRBV27 and TRBJ2-7; a possible D gene is TRBD1 (5 bases). Germline V CDR1 and CDR2: MNHEY, SMNVEV (reference sequence). The CDR3 length is 16 residues. V was trimmed by 5 bases and J by 3 bases, leaving 20 bases between them. The CDR3 loop is CASSEAVGAKFYEQYF. As DNA, the CDR3 is TGTGCCAGCAGTGAAGCAGTAGGGGCGAAATTCTACGAGCAGTACTTC.

V gene TRBV4-2 combines with J gene TRBJ1-4; 8 nucleotides agree with TRBD1. The V segment lost 3 bases and the J segment 4 bases; nucleotides outside the gene matches: 7. Germline assignment: CDR1 LGHNA and CDR2 YNFKEQ. This CDR3 comprises 16 residues. In DNA form, the CDR3 reads TGTGCCAGCAGCCACTCAGGGGGCACTGGTAATGAAAAACTGTTTTTT. It encodes CASSHSGGTGNEKLFF.